These 15 T cell receptor beta chains came from one sample sequenced in a study of CD8 T cells in Susac syndrome. Random hexamers were used to reverse transcribe 0.5 to 1 ug of RNA. TCRdb redid the calling of the immunoSEQ multiplex PCR reads with MiXCR, one entry per CDR3 protein. The sample includes under 250,000 distinct CDR3 sequences, around 95% of them seen just once. Sequencing was performed on CD4+ T cells from PBMCs. These receptors all stem from a human donor with multiple sclerosis.

The DNA of the CDR3 is TGTGCCAGCAGCGTAGAGGTCCAGGTGACGAACACCGGGGAGCTGTTTTTT. Translating it yields CASSVEVQVTNTGELFF. The chain links TRBV9 to TRBJ2-2; D call uncertain. The V gene's germline CDR1 is SGDLS and CDR2 YYNGEE. This CDR3 comprises 17 residues. The V and J ends lost 0 bases and 0 bases respectively, with 12 bases between them.

The table lists this clonotype with a count of one. The chain links TRBV10-3 to TRBJ2-3; D unclear. V lost 4 bases, J lost 2 bases, and 16 bases lay in between. Germline V gene sequence: CDR1 ENHRY, CDR2 SYGVKD. The CDR3 has 16 residues. DNA for the CDR3: TGTGCCATCAGTGGTGCATTGGATCCTAACACAGATACGCAGTATTTT. Residues: CAISGALDPNTDTQYF.

The chain is built from TRBV5-8 and TRBJ1-5, with D uncertain. The CDR3 sequence is 18 residues long. The germline gives CDR1 SGHTS, CDR2 YDEGEE. The V end was cut by 4 bases, the J end by 2 bases, with 22 bases between. The CDR3, as DNA: TGTGCCAGCAGCCTGGTGGCGGGGATGCGTGTGGGCAATCAGCCCCAGCATTTT. It specifies CASSLVAGMRVGNQPQHF. The full variable domain, rest sourced from reference TRBV5-8 and TRBJ1-5, is EAGVTQSPTHLIKTRGQQATLRCSPISGHTSVYWYQQALGLGLQFLLWYDEGEERNRGNFPPRFSGRQFPNYSSELNVNALELEDSALYLCASSLVAGMRVGNQPQHFGDGTRLSIL.

The sample holds one count of this clonotype. The J gene is TRBJ1-2, the V gene TRBV7-2; 9 bases are a match to TRBD1. The length of the CDR3 is 15 residues. V shed 5 bases, J shed 2 bases, and the junction held 6 bases outside the gene matches. The germline V gene encodes CDR1 SGHTA and CDR2 FQGNSA. The CDR3 spells CASSPPGTGNYGYTF. Written as DNA, the CDR3 is TGTGCCAGCAGCCCCCCCGGGACAGGGAACTATGGCTACACCTTC.

The chain recombines TRBV10-3 with TRBJ2-4; 7 bases line up with TRBD1. Trimming took 6 bases from V and 8 from J; bases not matched to a gene: 10. In germline, CDR1 is ENHRY, CDR2 SYGVKD. The CDR3 has 14 amino acids. This chain's CDR3 is CAISPTGNGDIQYF. The CDR3 coding sequence is TGTGCCATCAGCCCGACAGGGAACGGGGACATTCAGTACTTC.

Here the CDR3 reads CSVGIQGRNYGYTF. The CDR3 DNA reads TGCAGCGTTGGGATCCAGGGCCGGAACTATGGCTACACCTTC. J is TRBJ1-2 and V is TRBV29-1, with D possibly TRBD1 on 5 matching bases. V lost 4 bases to trimming and J lost 2 bases, with 14 bases between them. Germline V gives CDR1 SQVTM, CDR2 ANQGSEA. The CDR3 has 14 residues.

The V and J genes are TRBV4-2 and TRBJ1-1, with 9 positions matching TRBD1. The length of the CDR3 is 15 residues. V lost 0 bases to trimming and J lost 5 bases; unmatched junction nucleotides: 4. From germline, CDR1 is LGHNA and CDR2 YNFKEQ. This CDR3 reads CASSQEGTGRTEAFF. CDR3 DNA sequence: TGTGCCAGCAGCCAAGAGGGGACAGGGAGGACTGAAGCTTTCTTT.

This chain links TRBV20-1 with TRBJ2-5; D tentatively reads TRBD1 or TRBD2 (6 bases each). From germline, CDR1 is DFQATT and CDR2 SNEGSKA (reference sequence). The CDR3 runs to 11 residues. The CDR3 DNA sequence: TGCCCTTCCCGGGGGCCGGAGACCCAGTACTTC. The encoded protein is CPSRGPETQYF.

The J gene is TRBJ2-3, the V gene TRBV4-1, with D unclear. V was shortened by 8 bases and J by 9 bases, with 15 bases between the two germline ends. Looked up from germline, CDR1 is MGHRA and CDR2 is YSYEKL. This CDR3 is 12 amino acids long. CDR3 sequence reads: CASRTARGTQYF. For the CDR3, the DNA is TGCGCCAGCCGAACGGCCCGCGGCACGCAGTATTTT.

The J gene is TRBJ2-2, the V gene TRBV9; 11 bases map to TRBD2. V shed 0 bases and J 5 bases; nucleotides not matched to a gene: 3. Germline V gene sequence: CDR1 SGDLS, CDR2 YYNGEE. This CDR3 is 16 amino acids long. The CDR3 DNA reads TGTGCCAGCAGCGTAGGGCTAGCGGGAGGTACCGGGGAGCTGTTTTTT. Encoded protein: CASSVGLAGGTGELFF.

This chain links TRBV5-1 with TRBJ1-4; 8 bases fit TRBD1. Germline-derived CDR1 and CDR2 are SGHRS and YFSETQ. Trimming removed 2 bases from V and 8 bases from J; junction bases left unmatched: 8. This CDR3 is 15 amino acids long. CDR3: CASSLLRGLEEKLFF. Here the CDR3 DNA reads TGCGCCAGCAGCTTACTCAGGGGGCTCGAGGAAAAACTGTTTTTT.

The chain employs TRBV29-1 and TRBJ2-1; TRBD2 agrees at 13 bases. Germline CDR1 reads SQVTM; CDR2 reads ANQGSEA. V gave up 4 bases and J gave up 9 bases; unmatched junction bases: 9. The CDR3 totals 15 residues. The CDR3 DNA reads as TGCAGCGTTGCACTAACTAGCGGGGGGGTTGGTGAGCAGTTCTTC. This translates into CSVALTSGGVGEQFF.

The V call is TRBV29-1, the J call TRBJ2-5; D remains ambiguous. Trimming pared 6 bases from V and 1 base from J, leaving 9 bases between. Germline CDR1 reads SQVTM; CDR2 reads ANQGSEA. The CDR3 is made up of 12 amino acids. CDR3 sequence reads: CSVTTGQETQYF. In DNA, the CDR3 is TGCAGCGTAACGACGGGCCAAGAGACCCAGTACTTC. Full variable domain (outside the CDR3, taken from reference TRBV29-1 and TRBJ2-5): SAVISQKPSRDICQRGTSLTIQCQVDSQVTMMFWYRQQPGQSLTLIATANQGSEATYESGFVIDKFPISRPNLTFSTLTVSNMSPEDSSIYLCSVTTGQETQYFGPGTRLLVL.

V is TRBV5-6 and J is TRBJ1-5; maybe TRBD1 (6 bases). Germline-derived CDR1 and CDR2 are SGHDT and YYEEEE. The V end lost 3 bases, the J end lost 7 bases, and 14 bases lay between the germline ends. This CDR3 contains 14 residues. Here the CDR3 reads CASSWRAGVQPQHF. The CDR3 nucleotides are TGTGCCAGCAGCTGGAGAGCAGGGGTACAGCCCCAGCATTTT.

V gene TRBV20-1 combines with J gene TRBJ1-1; D remains unclear. This CDR3 contains 13 residues. V was cut by 3 bases and J by 4 bases, with 12 bases left in between. CDR1 is DFQATT, CDR2 SNEGSKA, per germline (reference sequence). The CDR3 reads CSARVAPGTEAFF. CDR3 nucleotide sequence: TGCAGTGCTAGGGTTGCTCCGGGCACTGAAGCTTTCTTT.